The source of this T cell receptor beta chain is a study of breast tumors, draining lymph nodes, adjacent tissues. Study-level findings and limits: Tumor and nontumor repertoires were significantly more similar in luminal-like than in basal-like breast cancer. Tumor repertoires ranked between lymph nodes and nontumor tissue in diversity, with V and J gene preferences. Data fit most tumor T cells coming from lymph node, expanding in tumor.

From the multiplex PCR reads, TCRdb called clonotypes with MiXCR, one entry per CDR3 protein. The sample lists 50,000 to 75,000 distinct CDR3 sequences, roughly 59% seen once, with roughly 19% in the top ten. About this clonotype: The antigen is not known.

CDR3 length: 16 residues. Trimming left V 0 bases short and J 0 bases short, with 8 bases between. Germline values: CDR1 LNHNV, CDR2 YYDKDF (reference sequence). The rearrangement joins TRBV15 to TRBJ2-2; D gene ambiguous. This receptor was identified in a female donor with breast cancer. Some clones in this sample may be carry-over from other donors' samples. Material: breast tumor tissue. CDR3 in amino acids: CATSRELRSNTGELFF. CDR3 nucleotide sequence: TGTGCCACCAGCAGAGAGTTACGATCGAACACCGGGGAGCTGTTTTTT.